This T cell receptor beta chain stems from a study of blood T cell repertoires in COVID-19. Study-wide background: The samples span acute and convalescent COVID-19 from the United States, Italy and Spain. In each case, the material was cDNA or gDNA derived from T cells, B-cell-depleted T cells, or PBMCs.

Trimming cost V 3 bases and J 5 bases; bases outside gene matches: 2. Per germline, CDR1 SGDLS and CDR2 YYNGEE. The CDR3 covers 15 residues. As handled by the study authors: The assay estimated nucleated cells by amplifying reference gene primers. Libraries were prepared by immunoSEQ multiplex PCR; TCRdb keeps only in-frame clonotypes and omits some of them. That table gives V, J and clone size, and the DNA gave D and trimming. The sample shows approximately 170,000 clones, 86% of them seen only once. The chain has TRBV9 and TRBJ1-6, with TRBD1 identical over 10 bases. The sequenced material came from peripheral blood. The clonotype was recovered from a woman between 70 and 85 years old with acute or convalescent COVID-19. The CDR3 sequence is CASSGGTGDNSPLHF. The CDR3 region has the DNA TGTGCCAGCAGCGGAGGGACAGGGGATAATTCACCCCTCCACTTT.